These 27 T cell receptor beta chains were all obtained from the same sample, sequenced in a study of a mutant IDH1 vaccine in newly diagnosed glioma (dated by TCRdb to the early 2020s). These receptors are not linked to any known antigen. The method was the immunoSEQ multiplex PCR assay. In its TCRdb copy, this immuneACCESS table keeps in-frame sequences only and misses some clones. Where compared with another copy, unresolved V genes explain less than half of these, and the others have no known cause. The sample includes 25,000 or so clones, with 70% to 85% observed a single time. Jointly, the top ten make up around 7.2% of the sample. Interpreted using the paper, the time point label stands for: week 5, during vaccination. Every vaccine dose consisted of 300 ug of a 20-mer mutant IDH1 peptide in Montanide, administered subcutaneously together with topical imiquimod. Specimen: PBMCs, collected from a glioma patient whose treatment included an IDH1 peptide vaccine. All receptors come from a man between 35 and 55 years old with glioma. Some clones in this sample may be carry-over from other donors' samples.

This chain links TRBV30 with TRBJ2-7, with TRBD2 as a possible D gene (5 bases). V lost 1 base and J 3 bases, leaving 19 bases between the germline ends. The CDR3 sequence is 16 residues long. Germline V gene sequence: CDR1 GTSNPN, CDR2 SVGIG (reference sequence). The CDR3 protein is CAWSDIQRVAFYEQYF. The DNA for the CDR3 is TGTGCCTGGAGTGACATACAGAGGGTAGCTTTCTACGAGCAGTACTTC.

This clone was picked up a small number of times. The chain has TRBV15 and TRBJ2-7, with D hard to call. Germline V gene sequence: CDR1 LNHNV, CDR2 YYDKDF (reference sequence). The CDR3 runs 15 residues. The ends were cut back, 5 bases at V and 0 bases at J, with 14 bases in the middle. CDR3 sequence (DNA): TGTGCCACCAGCCCGACGGGCCTGAGCTCCTACGAGCAGTACTTC. Its protein product is CATSPTGLSSYEQYF.

The gene calls are TRBV19 and TRBJ1-1; no reliable D call. The CDR3 length is 12 residues. Per germline, CDR1 LNHDA and CDR2 SQIVND (reference sequence). The V end lost 7 bases, the J end lost 0 bases, and 6 bases lay between the germline ends. This CDR3 reads CASKDLNTEAFF. The DNA for the CDR3 is TGTGCCAGTAAAGATTTGAACACTGAAGCTTTCTTT.

V is TRBV30 and J is TRBJ1-5; a weak D match, TRBD1 (5 bases). Germline CDR1 is GTSNPN and CDR2 is SVGIG (reference sequence). The V and J ends lost 0 bases and 11 bases respectively, with 17 bases between them. The CDR3 is 14 residues long. CDR3 protein: CAWSVRAFGAAQHF. The CDR3 nucleotides are TGTGCCTGGAGTGTACGGGCATTCGGGGCGGCCCAGCATTTT.

This sequence joins TRBV7-3 and TRBJ2-2; unclear D gene. Per germline, CDR1 SGHTA and CDR2 FQGTGA. V was pared by 5 bases and J by 6 bases, with 16 bases between. The length of the CDR3 is 15 residues. The CDR3 sequence: CASSPQASSAGELFF. CDR3 nucleotides: TGTGCCAGCAGCCCCCAAGCTAGTTCAGCCGGGGAGCTGTTTTTT.

The chain employs TRBV6-5 and TRBJ2-1; weak D call: TRBD1 (7 bases). CDR1 and CDR2 (germline): MNHEY, SVGAGI. This CDR3 region has 16 residues. Between the trimmed V and J ends, which lost 4 bases and 7 bases, there was a span of 20 bases. CDR3 DNA sequence: TGTGCCAGCAGTTCCTCGCAGGGGGGTTGGAGGAATGAGCAGTTCTTC. This gives the protein CASSSSQGGWRNEQFF.

The chain links TRBV5-6 to TRBJ2-1; perhaps TRBD1 as D (5 bases). CDR1 SGHDT and CDR2 YYEEEE come from the germline V gene. CDR3 length: 11 residues. V lost 2 bases and J 12 bases, leaving 9 bases between the germline ends. The CDR3: CASSLGESQFF. CDR3 sequence (DNA): TGTGCCAGCAGCTTAGGGGAATCGCAGTTCTTC.

V is TRBV6-5 and J is TRBJ2-7; 10 nucleotides align to TRBD1. The junction had 5 bases not matched to a gene; V was cut back by 3 bases and J by 0 bases. Germline CDR1 and CDR2: MNHEY and SVGAGI. The CDR3 spans 16 residues. The CDR3 is CASSYEGQGISYEQYF. The CDR3 DNA follows: TGTGCCAGCAGTTATGAGGGACAGGGGATCTCCTACGAGCAGTACTTC.

The chain is built from TRBV2 and TRBJ2-5; D unclear. Germline-derived CDR1 and CDR2 are SNHLY and FYNNEI. Trimming cost V 3 bases and J 4 bases, with 9 bases left between them. CDR3 length: 13 amino acids. This CDR3 is CASSELGIETQYF. The CDR3 nucleotides read TGTGCCAGCAGTGAGCTGGGGATAGAGACCCAGTACTTC.

J is TRBJ1-2 and V is TRBV4-1; D gene ambiguous. Germline-derived CDR1 and CDR2 are MGHRA and YSYEKL. Trimming stripped 8 bases from V and 1 base from J, with 14 bases between. The CDR3 is 14 amino acids. The CDR3 DNA is TGCGCCAGCTCGTGGGCAGGAGATAACTATGGCTACACCTTC. It specifies CASSWAGDNYGYTF.

V gene TRBV4-3 combines with J gene TRBJ2-2; TRBD2 matches at 10 bases. Germline-derived CDR1 and CDR2 are LGHNA and YSLEER. Trimming took 1 base from V and 3 from J; bases not matched to a gene: 8. There are 18 residues in the CDR3. The CDR3 region has the DNA TGCGCCAGCAGCCAAGGAACTAGCGGGGAGCTCCACACCGGGGAGCTGTTTTTT. As protein: CASSQGTSGELHTGELFF.

The chain carries TRBV7-8 and TRBJ1-5; unclear D gene. V was trimmed by 2 bases and J by 0 bases, leaving 11 bases between them. CDR1 is SGHVS, CDR2 FQNEAQ, per germline. The CDR3 is 16 residues long. The CDR3 protein is CASSLTRSNSNQPQHF. The CDR3 DNA is TGTGCCAGCAGCTTAACTCGGAGTAATAGCAATCAGCCCCAGCATTTT. The full variable domain, completed using reference TRBV7-8 and TRBJ1-5, is GAGVSQSPRYKVAKRGQDVALRCDPISGHVSLFWYQQALGQGPEFLTYFQNEAQLDKSGLPSDRFFAERPEGSVSTLKIQRTQQEDSAVYLCASSLTRSNSNQPQHFGDGTRLSIL.

The chain employs TRBV4-1 and TRBJ2-1, with TRBD2 matching 9 bases. CDR1 and CDR2 from the germline V gene are MGHRA and YSYEKL. Trimming took 0 bases from V and 2 from J; bases not matched to a gene: 5. CDR3 size: 17 residues. The CDR3 nucleotides read TGCGCCAGCAGCCAAGATGACAGCGGGGGGCCCTACAATGAGCAGTTCTTC. It specifies CASSQDDSGGPYNEQFF.

This clone was seen more than once but under ten times. The chain links TRBV10-3 to TRBJ2-7, with a weak D call TRBD2 (5 bases). The germline CDR1 and CDR2 sequences are ENHRY and SYGVKD. The CDR3 runs 17 residues. The V gene lost 2 bases and the J gene lost 0 bases, with 17 bases spanning the gap. Written as DNA, the CDR3 is TGTGCCATCAGTGAGGCCGGGAAACAACCTAGCTCCTACGAGCAGTACTTC. It codes for CAISEAGKQPSSYEQYF.

The sample holds one count of this clone. The chain has TRBV10-1 and TRBJ2-2, with D perhaps TRBD2 (6 bases). This CDR3 spans 17 amino acids. Trimming cost V 4 bases and J 3 bases, with 18 bases left between them. Germline V CDR1 and CDR2: WNHNN, SYGVQD (reference sequence). The CDR3 loop reads CASSAALGGVYTGELFF. The CDR3, as DNA: TGCGCCAGCAGTGCCGCCCTCGGGGGAGTTTACACCGGGGAGCTGTTTTTT.

The CDR3 loop reads CASGFQQGVNSPLHF. CDR3 DNA sequence: TGTGCTAGTGGTTTTCAACAGGGAGTCAATTCACCCCTCCACTTT. The chain employs TRBV12-5 and TRBJ1-6; tentatively, D is TRBD1 (6 bases). V was shortened by 3 bases and J by 7 bases, with 13 bases between the two germline ends. The length of the CDR3 is 15 residues. Germline V gene data show CDR1 as LGHNT and CDR2 as FRNRAP.

The chain links TRBV9 to TRBJ2-2, with a tentative D call TRBD1 (7 bases). The V end lost 3 bases, the J end lost 7 bases, and 19 bases lay between the germline ends. There are 16 residues in the CDR3. Germline assignment: CDR1 SGDLS and CDR2 YYNGEE. The CDR3 DNA is TGTGCCAGCAGCGAGGGGGCGGCGGCCGGGGGCGGGGAGCTGTTTTTT. Its protein product is CASSEGAAAGGGELFF.

The CDR3 DNA sequence: TGTGCCAGCAGCTTAGAGGCGGGCCCGGAAAAACTGTTTTTT. Residues: CASSLEAGPEKLFF. The chain recombines TRBV11-2 with TRBJ1-4; D remains ambiguous. Germline V gene sequence: CDR1 SGHAT, CDR2 FQNNGV. CDR3 length: 14 residues. Between the trimmed V and J ends, which lost 0 bases and 8 bases, there was a span of 10 bases.

V and J are TRBV19 and TRBJ2-2; the D is unclear. V was shortened by 7 bases and J by 5 bases, with 8 bases between the two germline ends. The CDR3 extends over 12 amino acids. Per germline, CDR1 LNHDA and CDR2 SQIVND (reference sequence). CDR3 sequence (DNA): TGTGCCAGTATACGTGGTACCGGGGAGCTGTTTTTT. Encoded protein: CASIRGTGELFF.

V is TRBV5-6 and J is TRBJ2-3; maybe TRBD1 (6 bases). Germline lookup yields CDR1 SGHDT and CDR2 YYEEEE. CDR3 length equals 15 residues. V lost 4 bases to trimming and J lost 6 bases, with 18 bases between them. CDR3 coding DNA: TGTGCCAGCAGCATCGGACAGAATAGATTTGATACGCAGTATTTT. The encoded protein is CASSIGQNRFDTQYF.

V is TRBV15 and J is TRBJ2-5, with unresolved D. V was pared by 1 base and J by 2 bases, with 5 bases between. Germline V gives CDR1 LNHNV, CDR2 YYDKDF (reference sequence). The CDR3 is made up of 13 amino acids. CDR3 amino acids: CATSRVGQETQYF. CDR3 nucleotides: TGTGCCACCAGCAGAGTCGGACAAGAGACCCAGTACTTC.

V is TRBV10-3 and J is TRBJ2-5, with TRBD1 identical over 7 bases. The CDR3 sequence is 14 residues long. V lost 1 base, J lost 4 bases, and 3 bases stayed unmatched. Germline V gives CDR1 ENHRY, CDR2 SYGVKD. As DNA, the CDR3 is TGTGCCATCAGTGAGTTGCACAGGGGAGAGACCCAGTACTTC. Its translation: CAISELHRGETQYF.

The chain employs TRBV5-1 and TRBJ2-5; no definite D call. V lost 1 base, J lost 5 bases, and 12 bases lay in between. Germline CDR1 and CDR2: SGHRS and YFSETQ. The CDR3 runs 14 residues. This chain's CDR3 is CASSLNYLGETQYF. DNA of the CDR3: TGCGCCAGCAGCTTGAACTACCTGGGGGAGACCCAGTACTTC. Filled out from reference TRBV5-1 and TRBJ2-5, the complete variable domain reads KAGVTQTPRYLIKTRGQQVTLSCSPISGHRSVSWYQQTPGQGLQFLFEYFSETQRNKGNFPGRFSGRQFSNSRSEMNVSTLELGDSALYLCASSLNYLGETQYFGPGTRLLVL.

This clone was seen only once. CDR3 amino acids: CASSLTGTVTDTQYF. The CDR3 nucleotides read TGTGCCAGCAGCTTAACCGGGACTGTCACAGATACGCAGTATTTT. V gene TRBV5-5 combines with J gene TRBJ2-3, with D tentatively TRBD2 (6 bases). The CDR3 length is 15 residues. Trimming shortened V by 2 bases and J by 2 bases, and 12 bases separated the two germline ends. CDR1 is SGHKS, CDR2 YYEKEE, per germline (reference sequence).

This chain joins TRBV7-9 and TRBJ1-1; TRBD1 might be the D (6 bases). Deletions cut 3 bases from V and 3 bases from J, with 14 bases between. The germline V gene has CDR1 SEHNR and CDR2 FQNEAQ (reference sequence). The CDR3 has 15 residues. In DNA form, the CDR3 reads TGTGCCAGCAGCTTTGGACAGAGATTGGACACTGAAGCTTTCTTT. The encoded protein is CASSFGQRLDTEAFF.

This clone was seen a few times. This sequence joins TRBV6-6 and TRBJ2-7; 7 bases fit TRBD1. The CDR3 is made up of 14 amino acids. Per germline, CDR1 MNHNY and CDR2 SVGAGI (reference sequence). J was trimmed by 3 bases and V by 2 bases; bases with no gene match: 4. The CDR3 nucleotides are TGTGCCAGCAGTTACGGGAGACAGGGCTACGAGCAGTACTTC. This translates into CASSYGRQGYEQYF.

The rearrangement joins TRBV19 to TRBJ2-2; the D is unclear. Germline CDR1 and CDR2: LNHDA and SQIVND (reference sequence). The CDR3 loop spans 13 amino acids. The V and J ends lost 5 bases and 8 bases respectively, with 12 bases between them. The CDR3 nucleotides are TGTGCCAGTAGTGTCGAGCAGGCGGGGGAGCTGTTTTTT. Residues: CASSVEQAGELFF.